These 32 T cell receptor beta chains were sequenced from one sample in a study of tumor-infiltrating lymphocytes in primary liver carcinoma. Co-extraction of both nucleic acids (RNA and DNA) used roughly 19-33 mg of unsorted bulk tissue. cDNA specific to TCR beta was made from around 450 ng of total RNA, with a constant-region primer employed for priming. What produced the TCR beta libraries was three nested multiplex PCR rounds using slightly modified ARM-PCR. TRBV1-TRBV30 forward primers paired with a C-beta reverse primer drove the first two PCR rounds, about 11 cycles each. TCRdb redid the calling of the multiplex PCR reads with MiXCR, one entry per CDR3 protein. Among about 120,000 distinct CDR3 sequences listed, around 60% were seen once. The sample comprised liver tumor tissue from sampling region 1. Sample subset: tumor region T1, superior pole. These receptors all stem from a woman between 55 and 75 years old with primary liver carcinoma and hepatitis B virus infection.

This clonotype was recorded only once. Since the CDR3 does not end with the conserved phenylalanine or tryptophan, this likely comes from a read error. The chain joins TRBV11-3 to TRBJ2-1, with D possibly being TRBD2 (5 bases). The CDR3 runs 14 residues. Germline CDR1 is SGHNT and CDR2 is YENEEA. The CDR3 DNA follows: TGCGCCAGCAGCTCCGCGACTAAGTACAATGAGCAGTTCTCC. Its protein is CASSSATKYNEQFS.

This clonotype was counted ten times or more. The chain couples TRBV6-6 to TRBJ2-2; the D gene is possibly TRBD1 (5 bases). Germline CDR1 reads MNHNY; CDR2 reads SVGAGI (reference sequence). CDR3 size: 14 residues. V lost 7 bases to trimming and J lost 1 base, with 10 bases between them. The CDR3 is CASMWGRNTGELFF. In nucleotides, the CDR3 is TGTGCCAGCATGTGGGGCCGGAACACCGGGGAGCTGTTTTTT.

This clonotype was observed once. V is TRBV12-3 or TRBV12-4 and J is TRBJ1-5; tentative D call: TRBD1 (5 bases). Deletions cut 2 bases from V and 10 bases from J, with 15 bases between. CDR3 length: 14 residues. CDR3 nucleotide sequence: TGTGCCAGCAGTTTACGACATGGGGCTGGTCCCCAGCATTTT. Translating gives CASSLRHGAGPQHF.

A word on this clonotype: The junction departs from germline at one end; a sequencing error may be responsible. The chain uses TRBV6-5 and TRBJ2-7; possible D gene TRBD1, 5 bases. Looked up from germline, CDR1 is MNHEY and CDR2 is SVGAGI. The CDR3 spans 15 residues. The CDR3 DNA sequence: TGTGCCAGCAGTGCCCCCCGCGACAGCCACTACAAGCAGTACTTC. Translating gives CASSAPRDSHYKQYF.

V is TRBV29-1 and J is TRBJ2-3, with D unclear. Per germline, CDR1 SQVTM and CDR2 ANQGSEA. The CDR3 is 14 amino acids. The V end was cut by 7 bases, the J end by 0 bases, with 14 bases between. As DNA, the CDR3 is TGCAGCGCTGCCCTGATCCGGAGCACAGATACGCAGTATTTT. Protein sequence: CSAALIRSTDTQYF.

Of note for this clonotype: Germline is not matched at one junction end, which may reflect a read error. The chain carries TRBV11-2 and TRBJ2-4, with unresolved D. Germline CDR1 reads SGHAT; CDR2 reads FQNNGV. This CDR3 has 14 amino acids. The CDR3 DNA reads as TGTGCCAGCAGGACCAACAGAAACGTAAACACTCAGTACTTC. This gives the protein CASRTNRNVNTQYF.

The chain carries TRBV11-2 and TRBJ1-2, with a possible D match to TRBD1 (6 bases). The CDR3 totals 15 residues. Trimming cost V 0 bases and J 13 bases, with 21 bases left between them. From germline, CDR1 is SGHAT and CDR2 FQNNGV. CDR3: CASSLDPGGRYGSTF. The CDR3 DNA sequence: TGTGCCAGCAGCTTAGACCCCGGGGGGCGATACGGCAGCACCTTC.

Notes on this clonotype: A clone one base away is much larger, so this may be a read error. This rearrangement joins TRBV14 to TRBJ1-2; D call uncertain. The CDR3 is 15 residues long. Germline V gene lookup returns CDR1 SGHDN and CDR2 FVKESK. Trimming took off 4 bases at V and 4 bases at J, with 16 bases between the two ends. The CDR3 sequence is CASSPTQEIGYGYTF. The CDR3, as DNA: TGTGCCAGCAGCCCTACGCAGGAAATCGGCTATGGCTACACCTTC.

This clonotype was seen at least ten times. The rearrangement joins TRBV6-2 or TRBV6-3 to TRBJ2-5; tentative D call: TRBD2 (7 bases). CDR1 is MNHEY, CDR2 SVGEGT, per germline. This CDR3 spans 14 amino acids. Trimming shortened V by 7 bases and J by 4 bases, and 16 bases separated the two germline ends. The CDR3 DNA is TGTGCCAGCACCTTTGCGGGGGCCCCAGAGACCCAGTACTTC. Encoded protein: CASTFAGAPETQYF.

This clonotype was counted at least ten times. The CDR3 DNA follows: TGCGCCAGCAGCTCTACTAGCGGGAGCTCCTACAATGAGCAGTTCTTC. This encodes CASSSTSGSSYNEQFF. The V gene is TRBV5-1, the J gene TRBJ2-1; 11 positions agree with TRBD2. J was trimmed by 0 bases and V by 3 bases; bases with no gene match: 2. The germline gives CDR1 SGHRS, CDR2 YFSETQ. This CDR3 spans 16 amino acids.

Turning to this clonotype: This could be a read error, since a much larger clone is one nucleotide away. The V call is TRBV5-4, the J call TRBJ1-6; a possible D gene is TRBD1 (6 bases). The CDR3 runs 15 residues. Germline V gene data show CDR1 as SGHNT and CDR2 as YYREEE (reference sequence). The CDR3 DNA is TGTGCCAGCAGTTTGGGGAACAGGGCGGCGTCACCCCTCCACTTT. Translated: CASSLGNRAASPLHF.

A note on this clonotype: A single base separates this from a much larger clone, so it may be a read error. The chain employs TRBV7-9 and TRBJ2-7, with TRBD2 matching over 8 bases. Germline-derived CDR1 and CDR2 are SEHNR and FQNEAQ (reference sequence). Trimming at V came to 3 bases and at J to 13 bases, leaving 11 bases not matched to a gene. The CDR3 contains 13 residues. For the CDR3, the DNA is TGTGCCAGCAGCTTGCGGGAGGCTAGCGGGTGTTACTTC. Residues: CASSLREASGCYF.

This clonotype is deemed large. The chain couples TRBV11-3 to TRBJ2-1, with 7 positions matching TRBD2. Germline-derived CDR1 and CDR2 are SGHNT and YENEEA. V lost 1 base and J lost 8; bases outside the gene matches: 14. The CDR3 length is 17 residues. The CDR3 spells CASSLGRGEWGVDEQFF. The CDR3 DNA follows: TGTGCCAGCAGCTTAGGTCGGGGGGAGTGGGGTGTCGATGAGCAGTTCTTC.

The rearrangement links TRBV11-3 to TRBJ2-5, with a tentative D call TRBD1 (7 bases). The CDR3 is made up of 15 amino acids. CDR1 SGHNT and CDR2 YENEEA come from the germline V gene. CDR3 residues: CISSPRRGHQETQYF. In DNA form, the CDR3 reads TGTATCAGCAGCCCCCGGAGGGGGCACCAAGAGACCCAGTACTTC. Complete variable domain (other parts from reference TRBV11-3 and TRBJ2-5): EAGVVQSPRYKIIEKKQPVAFWCNPISGHNTLYWYLQNLGQGPELLIRYENEEAVDDSQLPKDRFSAERLKGVDSTLKIQPAELGDSAVYLCISSPRRGHQETQYFGPGTRLLVL.

To note about this clonotype: The junction differs from germline at one of its ends, possibly a read error. V is TRBV11-3 and J is TRBJ2-1; 11 nucleotides align to TRBD2. Germline-derived CDR1 and CDR2 are SGHNT and YENEEA. The length of the CDR3 is 17 residues. Here the CDR3 reads CASSETSGDGSYSEQFF. DNA for the CDR3: TGTGCCAGCAGCGAGACTAGCGGGGATGGGTCGTACAGTGAGCAGTTCTTC.

This clonotype was recorded only once. One junction end does not reproduce the germline sequence, and a read error may be involved. The CDR3 is CASIRRLAGGPGDDQFF. CDR3 in DNA: TGTGCCAGCATCAGGAGACTAGCGGGGGGGCCGGGGGATGACCAGTTCTTC. The J gene is TRBJ2-1, the V gene TRBV11-2, with 14 bases lining up with TRBD2. This CDR3 has 17 amino acids. Germline V gene sequence: CDR1 SGHAT, CDR2 FQNNGV.

This clonotype was found once. V usage is TRBV12-3 or TRBV12-4 and J usage is TRBJ2-1; D is ambiguous. V lost 4 bases to trimming and J lost 12 bases, with 10 bases between them. CDR3 length: 11 residues. The CDR3 DNA sequence: TGTGCCAGCAGTTGGGGAAGGATGCAGTTCTTC. It codes for CASSWGRMQFF.

This clonotype was counted ten times or more. This chain joins TRBV13 and TRBJ2-7; perhaps TRBD1 as D (5 bases). The germline CDR1 and CDR2 sequences are PRHDT and FYEKMQ (reference sequence). Trimming took 1 base from V and 5 from J, leaving 9 bases between them. CDR3 length: 13 residues. CDR3 sequence (DNA): TGTGCCAGCAGCTTAGTAGACAGAGACGAGCAGTACTTC. The encoded protein is CASSLVDRDEQYF. Filled out from reference TRBV13 and TRBJ2-7, the complete variable domain reads AAGVIQSPRHLIKEKRETATLKCYPIPRHDTVYWYQQGPGQDPQFLISFYEKMQSDKGSIPDRFSAQQFSDYHSELNMSSLELGDSALYFCASSLVDRDEQYFGPGTRLTVT.

On this clonotype itself: At one end, the junction sequence differs from germline, possibly due to a read error. This chain joins TRBV11-2 and TRBJ2-1; 9 nucleotides match TRBD2. The CDR3 spans 15 residues. Germline V lookup: CDR1 SGHAT, CDR2 FQNNGV. CDR3 in amino acids: CASSRQTAGGNEQFF. The CDR3 nucleotides are TGTGCCAGCAGCCGACAAACAGCGGGAGGCAATGAGCAGTTCTTT.

This clonotype was counted many times. The chain employs TRBV10-3 and TRBJ2-1, with D perhaps TRBD1 (7 bases). Germline CDR1 reads ENHRY; CDR2 reads SYGVKD. Deletions cut 11 bases from V and 1 base from J, with 12 bases between. The CDR3 has 13 residues. The CDR3 DNA reads TGTGCCGCGGGACAGACTTCCTACAATGAGCAGTTCTTC. Encoded protein: CAAGQTSYNEQFF.

This clonotype came up a few times. Being one base from a much bigger clone, this may be a read error. V and J are TRBV6-1 and TRBJ2-1; 8 bases agree with TRBD2. After removal of 7 bases from V and 10 bases from J, the junction contained 15 bases not matched to a gene. This CDR3 is 15 amino acids long. Germline V lookup: CDR1 MNHNS, CDR2 SASEGT. The CDR3 bases are TGTGCCAGCAAGAAGGGACTAGTGGGAATGGGGGAGCAGTTCTTC. Amino acids: CASKKGLVGMGEQFF.

Worth noting for this clonotype: With a much larger clone just one base away, this may be a read error. V usage is TRBV5-4 and J usage is TRBJ2-5; tentatively, D is TRBD1 or TRBD2 (5 bases each). Germline V lookup: CDR1 SGHNT, CDR2 YYREEE (reference sequence). This CDR3 spans 13 amino acids. V lost 8 bases and J 1 base, leaving 12 bases between the germline ends. In DNA, the CDR3 is TGTGCCAGGAGCACCGGGACCCAAGAGACCCAGTACTTC. Translated, it gives CARSTGTQETQYF.

As regards this clonotype: A much more abundant neighbour one base away suggests this may be a read error. CDR3 DNA: TGCAGCGCTAAGAAGGGCACCGGGGAGCTGTTTTTT. Amino acid sequence: CSAKKGTGELFF. V and J are TRBV29-1 and TRBJ2-2; the D is unclear. CDR1 is SQVTM, CDR2 ANQGSEA, per germline. Trimming took 7 bases from V and 4 from J, leaving 10 bases between them. The CDR3 runs to 12 residues.

This clonotype showed up many times. The chain joins TRBV4-2 to TRBJ2-1; 12 bases are shared with TRBD2. V was clipped by 7 bases and J by 10 bases; unmatched bases: 14. This CDR3 contains 16 residues. Germline V lookup: CDR1 LGHNA, CDR2 YNFKEQ. The CDR3, as DNA: TGTGCCAGCACGGGACACGGACTAGCGGGAACTCAGGAGCAGTTCTTC. Translated: CASTGHGLAGTQEQFF.

A few counts support this clonotype. Mismatch with germline at one junction end may stem from a read error. The chain recombines TRBV29-1 with TRBJ2-3, with D perhaps matching TRBD1 (5 bases). CDR3 length: 15 residues. The germline CDR1 and CDR2 sequences are SQVTM and ANQGSEA. CDR3 in amino acids: CSVGKAQGTADTQYF. Written as DNA, the CDR3 is TGCAGCGTTGGGAAGGCTCAGGGTACCGCAGATACGCAGTACTTT.

Turning to this clonotype: A much larger clonotype is one base distant, so this may be a read error. This rearrangement joins TRBV6-5 to TRBJ1-2, with 12 bases fitting TRBD1. The CDR3 length is 13 residues. Germline lookup yields CDR1 MNHEY and CDR2 SVGAGI. The CDR3 loop reads CASRKGTGGSYAF. CDR3 DNA: TGTGCCAGCAGGAAAGGGACAGGGGGCAGCTACGCCTTC.

Comment on this clonotype: Likely a read error: the CDR3 ends without its conserved phenylalanine or tryptophan. The chain links TRBV11-2 to TRBJ1-2; D uncertain. Germline V gene lookup returns CDR1 SGHAT and CDR2 FQNNGV. This CDR3 contains 11 residues. As DNA, the CDR3 is TGTGCCATCAGCTTCGCCTATGGCTACACCCTC. Translation gives CAISFAYGYTL.

This clonotype was found many times. The chain uses TRBV29-1 and TRBJ1-1; D is possibly TRBD1 (6 bases). The CDR3 sequence is 12 residues long. Germline CDR1 SQVTM, CDR2 ANQGSEA. Trimming shortened V by 3 bases and J by 5 bases, and 10 bases separated the two germline ends. The CDR3 DNA follows: TGCAGCGTTGATCAGGGACATACTGAAGCTTTCTTT. Protein product: CSVDQGHTEAFF.

Concerning this clonotype itself: The conserved phenylalanine or tryptophan is not found at the CDR3 terminus, so this likely reflects a read error. J is TRBJ2-3 and V is TRBV12-3 or TRBV12-4, with a tentative D call TRBD1 (6 bases). Trimming stripped 5 bases from V and 2 bases from J, with 11 bases between. The CDR3 runs 14 residues. The CDR3: CASSPTGHTDTQYY. In DNA, the CDR3 is TGTGCCAGCAGTCCCACGGGACACACAGATACGCAGTATTAT.

A word on this clonotype: The junction does not match germline at one end; this may be a read error. This chain links TRBV5-5 with TRBJ2-2; possibly TRBD1 or TRBD2 for D (5 bases each). Germline V gene sequence: CDR1 SGHKS, CDR2 YYEKEE (reference sequence). This CDR3 spans 14 amino acids. The DNA of the CDR3 is TGTCCCAGCAGCTTCGAGGGGCTGGTCGGGGAGCTGTTTTTT. Translating gives CPSSFEGLVGELFF.

Comment on this clonotype: At one end the junction does not follow the germline gene, possibly because of a read error. The chain is built from TRBV5-5 and TRBJ2-1; no clear D gene. CDR3 length: 15 residues. Germline-derived CDR1 and CDR2 are SGHKS and YYEKEE (reference sequence). CDR3 sequence (DNA): TGTGCAAGCAGCTTCTTCAGTCAGGACTACAATGAGCAGTTCTTC. Amino acids: CASSFFSQDYNEQFF.

As to this clonotype: A much larger clone differs from this one at a single base, so this may be a read error. The chain couples TRBV5-8 to TRBJ2-1; D gene ambiguous. Germline V CDR1 and CDR2: SGHTS, YDEGEE. The CDR3 contains 18 residues. The V gene lost 0 bases and the J gene lost 7 bases, with 23 bases spanning the gap. In nucleotides, the CDR3 is TGTGCCAGCAGCTTGGGGGCTGCGAGCGATACGGGCAGGAATGAGCAGTTCTTC. Translation gives CASSLGAASDTGRNEQFF.